This is a list of T cell receptor beta chains from one sample in a study of blood T cell repertoires in COVID-19. The protocol was immunoSEQ multiplex PCR, while the TCRdb copy is restricted to in-frame clones and leaves out a portion. In the table there are about 410,000 clones, about 91% of which are singletons. Sequencing used peripheral blood. All receptors come from a woman aged 40 to 49 with COVID-19, enrolled during active disease. The CDR3 runs from the conserved cysteine through the conserved F or W. D genes are given only for firm matches. Size is omitted from some rows. Given values are once, few, many or a class for expanded clones.

size: -
J: TRBJ1-4
D: TRBD1
V: TRBV2
CDR3: CASRVFGQGVGSSNEKLFF
DNA: TGTGCCAGCAGAGTTTTCGGCCAGGGGGTTGGGTCGAGTAATGAAAAACTGTTTTTT

size: few
J: TRBJ2-3
D: -
V: TRBV4-3
CDR3: CASSQDRGGQGRDTQYF
DNA: TGCGCCAGCAGCCAAGATAGGGGGGGGCAGGGGCGAGATACGCAGTATTTT

size: -
J: TRBJ2-3
D: -
V: TRBV29-1
CDR3: CSVESADTQYF
DNA: TGCAGCGTTGAATCGGCAGATACGCAGTATTTT

size: -
J: TRBJ1-5
D: -
V: TRBV28
CDR3: CASSSPAGARGNQPQHF
DNA: TGTGCCAGCAGTTCCCCGGCAGGGGCGAGGGGAAATCAGCCCCAGCATTTT

size: -
J: TRBJ2-3
D: TRBD2
V: TRBV27
CDR3: CASSRGGPDTDTQYF
DNA: TGTGCCAGCAGCCGCGGGGGGCCTGACACAGATACGCAGTATTTT

size: -
J: TRBJ2-7
D: -
V: TRBV5-1
CDR3: CASSLARGTATYEQYF
DNA: TGCGCCAGCAGCTTGGCTAGGGGGACGGCAACCTACGAGCAGTACTTC

size: -
J: TRBJ2-2
D: -
V: TRBV7-6
CDR3: CASSLAELTGELFF
DNA: TGTGCCAGCAGCTTAGCGGAGTTGACCGGGGAGCTGTTTTTT

size: -
J: TRBJ1-6
D: -
V: TRBV27
CDR3: CASSFTESYNSPLHF
DNA: TGTGCCAGCAGTTTTACAGAATCATATAATTCACCCCTCCACTTT

size: once
J: TRBJ1-1
D: -
V: TRBV5-6
CDR3: CASSLISGGTEAFF
DNA: TGTGCCAGCAGCTTGATTTCTGGCGGCACTGAAGCTTTCTTT

size: -
J: TRBJ1-3
D: -
V: TRBV10-3
CDR3: CAIGTIRNTIYF
DNA: TGTGCCATCGGGACAATAAGAAACACCATATATTTT

size: -
J: TRBJ1-4
D: -
V: TRBV28
CDR3: CASSGVYNEKLFF
DNA: TGTGCCAGCAGTGGAGTCTATAATGAAAAACTGTTTTTT

size: -
J: TRBJ1-2
D: -
V: TRBV30
CDR3: CAWIQDGGTFYGGDF
DNA: TGTGCCTGGATCCAGGACGGGGGGACTTTCTATGGCGGAGACTTC

size: -
J: TRBJ1-2
D: -
V: TRBV2
CDR3: CASSEQGGGYTF
DNA: TGTGCCAGCAGTGAACAGGGAGGGGGCTACACCTTC

size: -
J: TRBJ2-3
D: TRBD1
V: TRBV19
CDR3: CASTPTGVSTDTQYF
DNA: TGTGCCAGTACCCCCACAGGGGTGAGCACAGATACGCAGTATTTT

size: -
J: TRBJ1-3
D: TRBD1
V: TRBV16
CDR3: CASSQDRFPGQGLSGNTIYF
DNA: TGTGCCAGCAGCCAAGATCGATTCCCGGGACAGGGGCTCTCTGGAAACACCATATATTTT

size: -
J: TRBJ2-3
D: -
V: TRBV7-2
CDR3: CASSLGLALADTQYF
DNA: TGTGCCAGCAGCTTAGGGCTAGCGCTCGCAGATACGCAGTATTTT

size: -
J: TRBJ1-1
D: -
V: TRBV6-5
CDR3: CASSQIEADRRGAFF
DNA: TGTGCCAGCAGTCAAATTGAAGCCGACAGAAGGGGAGCTTTCTTT

size: -
J: TRBJ2-1
D: -
V: TRBV5-1
CDR3: CASSLDRVGEQFF
DNA: TGCGCCAGCAGCTTGGACAGGGTTGGCGAGCAGTTCTTC

size: few
J: TRBJ2-1
D: TRBD2
V: TRBV7-9
CDR3: CASSLAPGGTGNEQFF
DNA: TGTGCCAGCAGCTTAGCCCCGGGAGGGACTGGCAATGAGCAGTTCTTC

size: -
J: TRBJ1-4
D: -
V: TRBV27
CDR3: CASSLSRDYTEKLFF
DNA: TGTGCCAGCAGTTTATCTCGGGATTATACTGAAAAACTGTTTTTT

size: -
J: TRBJ2-3
D: TRBD2
V: TRBV5-1
CDR3: CASSFGTSGSADTQYF
DNA: TGCGCCAGCAGCTTCGGGACTAGCGGGAGTGCAGATACGCAGTATTTT

size: few
J: TRBJ1-5
D: -
V: TRBV19
CDR3: CASRGGWEMYSNQPQHF
DNA: TGTGCCAGTAGGGGGGGGTGGGAGATGTATAGCAATCAGCCCCAGCATTTT

size: -
J: TRBJ1-5
D: TRBD1
V: TRBV15
CDR3: CATSRTGVSDQPQHF
DNA: TGTGCCACCAGCAGAACAGGGGTAAGCGATCAGCCCCAGCATTTT

size: -
J: TRBJ2-5
D: TRBD1
V: TRBV19
CDR3: CASSIDFRGQETQYF
DNA: TGTGCCAGTAGTATAGATTTCAGGGGGCAAGAGACCCAGTACTTC

size: -
J: TRBJ1-1
D: -
V: TRBV18
CDR3: CASSPLRLGGSTEAFF
DNA: TGTGCCAGCTCACCACTCAGGCTGGGGGGTAGCACTGAAGCTTTCTTT

size: once
J: TRBJ1-5
D: TRBD1
V: TRBV7-2
CDR3: CASSYRGVNQPQHF
DNA: TGTGCCAGCAGCTACAGGGGCGTCAATCAGCCCCAGCATTTT

size: -
J: TRBJ1-4
D: -
V: TRBV5-6
CDR3: CASSLNPNEKLFF
DNA: TGTGCCAGCAGCTTGAACCCTAATGAAAAGCTGTTTTTT

size: -
J: TRBJ1-2
D: TRBD1
V: TRBV28
CDR3: CASNLGTVYGYTF
DNA: TGTGCCAGCAACCTTGGGACAGTGTATGGCTACACCTTC

size: -
J: TRBJ1-2
D: -
V: TRBV2
CDR3: CASSEERGAGYTF
DNA: TGTGCCAGCAGTGAAGAACGTGGGGCCGGCTACACCTTC

size: -
J: TRBJ1-1
D: -
V: TRBV11-3
CDR3: CASSLDREDPFAFF
DNA: TGTGCCAGCAGCTTAGACAGGGAGGACCCTTTCGCTTTCTTT

size: -
J: TRBJ2-7
D: -
V: TRBV18
CDR3: CASSPKQGPISYEQYF
DNA: TGTGCCAGCTCACCGAAACAGGGCCCAATCTCCTACGAGCAGTACTTC

size: once
J: TRBJ1-2
D: -
V: TRBV6-5
CDR3: CASSKTGSYGYTF
DNA: TGTGCCAGCAGTAAGACAGGCTCCTATGGCTACACCTTC

size: few
J: TRBJ1-5
D: -
V: TRBV7-2
CDR3: CASSLVGVSNQPQHF
DNA: TGTGCCAGCAGCTTAGTAGGGGTGAGCAATCAGCCCCAGCATTTT